The present T cell receptor beta chain was sequenced within a study of shared clonotypes between healthy human individuals. Study details: Researchers drew samples from a couple of women and a few men aged 18 to 49.

Profiled with immunoSEQ multiplex PCR; TCRdb holds only in-frame clones, not every one. The table has over a million clones, over 95% seen once. V shed 4 bases, J shed 6 bases, and the junction held 16 bases outside the gene matches. Germline values: CDR1 SGHRS, CDR2 YFSETQ. The CDR3 is 18 residues long. Sample: naive CD4+ T cells sorted from blood. Subset noted: CD45RA+ positively selected. The rearrangement uses TRBV5-1 and TRBJ2-3; 11 positions match TRBD2. This clonotype was obtained from a man in his thirties or forties in good health. CDR3 in DNA: TGCGCCAGCAGCCCGGGTCGGGGGCTAGCGGGAGGTAGGGATACGCAGTATTTT. Encoded protein: CASSPGRGLAGGRDTQYF.